This T cell receptor (beta chain) was retrieved from a study of T cell responses to AZD1222 COVID-19 vaccine (dated by TCRdb to the early 2020s). Regarding the research as a whole: AZD1222 recipients whose second dose came at about 4 weeks and those whose second dose came at about 12 weeks were combined into one group, since spike-specific TCR depth and breadth did not differ between the two schedules. A total of approximately 240 trial participants underwent TCR sequencing, of whom approximately 200 had received two doses of AZD1222 and about 26 had received two doses of the MenACWY control vaccine. Trial participants were enrolled by age into 18-55, 56-69 and 70-plus year subgroups, with approximately 150, 30 and 60 TCR-sequenced participants respectively.

The time point label here, explained by the study, means: baseline before first vaccination. Vaccinee samples came from UK trials COV001 and COV002, including a single-blind randomized controlled phase 2/3 trial of AZD1222 (ChAdOx1 nCoV-19) in healthy adults. For TCRbeta chain sequencing, PBMC samples were collected from trial participants at day 0 and at day 28 after the second dose. Notes on this clone: Which antigen it targets is not known. Base qualities are missing; no much larger clone stands one base away.

The CDR3 regions of human TCRbeta chains were analyzed by immunosequencing. The paper's processing steps were these. Repertoire TCRs were checked for matches against a reference library of SARS-CoV-2-specific TCRs that had been generated using the MIRA antigen-specificity platform. Breadth was defined as the fraction of unique TCRs that were SARS-CoV-2-associated, and depth was defined as the fraction of total T cells that were SARS-CoV-2-associated. Using the MIRA data, every spike-specific TCR was mapped to the spike region that the TCR reacted to and assigned to either a CD4 or a CD8 class. Log10-transformed breadth and depth values were compared by one-way ANOVA with Sidak's multiple comparisons tests. The clones in this table, taken by TCRdb from immuneACCESS, are in-frame only. Not every clone is retained; where verified, under half of the shortfall comes from an unresolved V gene, and the cause of the rest is unknown. From that table come the V and J calls and clone size; the DNA was used to work out D and trimming. Across this sample there are roughly 49,000 clones, with more than 60% seen only once. The ten largest clones take up roughly 6.6% of the sample.

Broader findings and caveats from the paper: Conclusions about previously exposed vaccinees are limited, since just six or seven AZD1222 recipients were seropositive for SARS-CoV-2 at baseline. After two AZD1222 doses, both the breadth and the depth of spike-specific TCRs were significantly higher than at day 0 and than in MenACWY recipients. Vaccine-associated CD4 TCRs spanned the whole spike protein, with dominant responses in regions 160-218 and 743-854. Because no day 14 peak-response samples were available, repertoires were characterized only after the peak T cell response. Reportedly, close to half of the unique spike-specific TCRs recognized epitopes lying outside the regions that are mutated in the B.1.351 and B.1.1.7 variants. Most participants were white British and females outnumbered males, and the authors suggested that clonal diversity may have been underestimated. In the small 56-69-year group, the increase in depth fell short of significance, most likely because of low power.

CDR1 SGHTA and CDR2 FQGNSA were looked up in the germline V gene. Measured from the cysteine to the valine, the CDR3 is 13 residues long. The entry retains the CDR3 DNA only, 39 bases that are in frame from base 1. Trimming costs V 4 bases and J 7 bases, and their ends lie 14 bases apart. This receptor was obtained from an adult in good health. The sequenced sample was peripheral blood, obtained on day 0 of AZD1222 vaccination. The sequence joins TRBV7-2 to TRBJ2-7; the D gene cannot be resolved reliably. The bases read TGTGCCAGCAGCTCCGACGGTTCTCAGGAGCAGTACGTC. It encodes CASSSDGSQEQYV.